These 30 T cell receptor beta chains were sequenced from one sample in a study of cytomegalovirus exposure and HLA in healthy donors (dated by TCRdb to about 2017). Libraries were made using the immunoSEQ multiplex PCR assay. The multiplex PCR relied on a mix of 60 forward primers for TCR Vbeta segments and 13 reverse primers for TCR Jbeta segments. TCRdb stores this immuneACCESS table with in-frame sequences only. Part of the clones is absent; in the studies checked, under half of the shortfall reflects unresolved V genes, and no reason is known for the rest. The sample table shows over 150,000 clones, and around 81% are seen once. Approximately 5.6% of the sample is in the top ten clones. Sequenced sample: PBMCs. These receptors came from a woman in her thirties or forties in good health and CMV-seropositive.

The gene calls are TRBV11-1 and TRBJ1-2; D is ambiguous. Germline V gene lookup returns CDR1 SGHAT and CDR2 FQDESV (reference sequence). There are 14 residues in the CDR3. The ends were cut back, 4 bases at V and 7 bases at J, with 16 bases in the middle. The DNA for the CDR3 is TGTGCCAGCAGCTCCCTCGGAACACCGGGTGGCTACACCTTC. This translates into CASSSLGTPGGYTF.

As regards this clone: Germline and junction disagree at one end, which may indicate a read error. The chain carries TRBV6-5 and TRBJ2-1; 7 nucleotides agree with TRBD2. The CDR3 spans 13 residues. Germline V gives CDR1 MNHEY, CDR2 SVGAGI. In DNA, the CDR3 is TGTGCCAGCAGTTCCTTGGGGGGGAATGAGCGGTTCTTC. Protein: CASSSLGGNERFF.

The rearrangement links TRBV11-1 to TRBJ2-3; TRBD2 agrees at 7 bases. The CDR3 extends over 16 amino acids. Trimming took 0 bases from V and 4 from J; bases not matched to a gene: 7. From germline, CDR1 is SGHAT and CDR2 FQDESV (reference sequence). The CDR3 DNA is TGTGCCAGCAGCTTAGCGGCGGGAGCGTTTGCAGATACGCAGTATTTT. It yields the protein CASSLAAGAFADTQYF.

V gene TRBV5-6 combines with J gene TRBJ2-7, with 11 bases fitting TRBD2. In germline, CDR1 is SGHDT, CDR2 YYEEEE. The ends lost 0 bases at V and 4 bases at J; junction bases unmatched: 15. The CDR3 spans 19 residues. CDR3 region: CASSLGSSGRPHRLYEQYF. CDR3 bases: TGTGCCAGCAGCTTGGGGTCTAGCGGGAGGCCCCACCGATTATACGAGCAGTACTTC.

This chain connects TRBV25-1 to TRBJ1-2, with 7 bases aligning to TRBD1. V shed 1 base, J shed 3 bases, and the junction held 2 bases outside the gene matches. The CDR3 length is 14 residues. The germline gives CDR1 MGHDK, CDR2 SYGVNS. CDR3 sequence: CASSEFDRDYGYTF. The CDR3 nucleotides are TGTGCCAGCAGTGAATTTGACAGGGACTATGGCTACACCTTC.

The CDR3: CASSQSGGEQYF. Written as DNA, the CDR3 is TGTGCCAGCAGCCAATCCGGAGGAGAGCAGTACTTC. This chain joins TRBV14 and TRBJ2-7, with a tentative D call TRBD2 (5 bases). The CDR3 is 12 residues long. Trimming shortened V by 2 bases and J by 7 bases, and 9 bases separated the two germline ends. Germline assignment: CDR1 SGHDN and CDR2 FVKESK.

The chain is built from TRBV7-2 and TRBJ1-4; TRBD1 agrees at 9 bases. Germline V gene sequence: CDR1 SGHTA, CDR2 FQGNSA. This CDR3 region has 14 residues. J lost 10 bases, V lost 5 bases, and 8 bases had no gene match. CDR3 protein: CASSPGTGSTKLFF. Here the CDR3 DNA reads TGTGCCAGCAGCCCTGGGACAGGGAGTACAAAACTGTTTTTT.

This clone was recorded once. The V gene is TRBV7-8, the J gene TRBJ2-7; 12 bases align to TRBD2. With V trimmed by 4 bases and J by 5 bases, 3 bases remained unmatched. The V gene's germline CDR1 is SGHVS and CDR2 FQNEAQ. The CDR3 runs 14 residues. The CDR3 here is CASSSWTSGNEQYF. The CDR3 DNA follows: TGTGCCAGCAGCTCTTGGACTAGCGGGAACGAGCAGTACTTC.

V usage is TRBV19 and J usage is TRBJ2-5; D is perhaps TRBD2 (6 bases). With 5 bases removed from V and 5 bases from J, the gap between germline ends came to 15 bases. CDR3 size: 14 residues. CDR1 LNHDA and CDR2 SQIVND come from the germline V gene (reference sequence). The CDR3 DNA follows: TGTGCCAGTAGTCCATCTCGGGGGAGGGAGACCCAGTACTTC. It yields the protein CASSPSRGRETQYF.

This clone was seen just once. The chain is built from TRBV7-9 and TRBJ2-7; possibly TRBD2 for D (6 bases). The germline V gene encodes CDR1 SEHNR and CDR2 FQNEAQ (reference sequence). The CDR3 covers 15 residues. V lost 5 bases and J lost 5, with 19 bases in between. CDR3 sequence reads: CASSPRGSAGHEQYF. Here the CDR3 DNA reads TGTGCCAGCAGCCCCCGGGGTAGCGCGGGGCACGAGCAGTACTTC. The full variable domain, rest sourced from reference TRBV7-9 and TRBJ2-7, is DTGVSQNPRHKITKRGQNVTFRCDPISEHNRLYWYRQTLGQGPEFLTYFQNEAQLEKSRLLSDRFSAERPKGSFSTLEIQRTEQGDSAMYLCASSPRGSAGHEQYFGPGTRLTVT.

The gene calls are TRBV7-3 and TRBJ2-2; tentatively, D is TRBD1 (5 bases). The length of the CDR3 is 15 residues. V gave up 1 base and J gave up 4 bases, with 10 bases separating them. CDR1 is SGHTA, CDR2 FQGTGA, per germline. The CDR3 bases are TGTGCCAGCAGCTTAAGCAGGGATGGCACCGGGGAGCTGTTTTTT. Protein: CASSLSRDGTGELFF.

The chain has TRBV7-6 and TRBJ2-1, with a possible D match to TRBD2 (5 bases). The V end lost 5 bases, the J end lost 0 bases, and 17 bases lay between the germline ends. There are 17 residues in the CDR3. Germline-derived CDR1 and CDR2 are SGHVS and FNYEAQ. CDR3 region: CASSRGQGSSSYNEQFF. The CDR3 bases are TGTGCCAGCAGCAGAGGGCAAGGGTCAAGCTCCTACAATGAGCAGTTCTTC.

This rearrangement joins TRBV5-4 to TRBJ2-7; 12 nucleotides align to TRBD1. The CDR3 sequence is 15 residues long. After removal of 4 bases from V and 6 bases from J, the junction contained 8 bases not matched to a gene. Germline V lookup: CDR1 SGHNT, CDR2 YYREEE (reference sequence). The CDR3 bases are TGTGCCAGCAGCGTTCCGGGACAGGGGGCAGGCGAGCAGTACTTC. Protein product: CASSVPGQGAGEQYF. Combining the CDR3 with reference TRBV5-4 and TRBJ2-7 gives the whole variable domain ETGVTQSPTHLIKTRGQQVTLRCSSQSGHNTVSWYQQALGQGPQFIFQYYREEENGRGNFPPRFSGLQFPNYSSELNVNALELDDSALYLCASSVPGQGAGEQYFGPGTRLTVT.

This chain links TRBV5-1 with TRBJ2-7; 10 nucleotides line up with TRBD2. The V gene's germline CDR1 is SGHRS and CDR2 YFSETQ. Losses at the gene ends were 0 bases for V and 6 bases for J; bases not matched to a gene: 6. There are 15 residues in the CDR3. The chain's CDR3 is CASSLELAGVGEQYF. The DNA for the CDR3 is TGCGCCAGCAGCTTGGAGCTAGCGGGAGTGGGCGAGCAGTACTTC.

The V and J genes are TRBV28 and TRBJ1-1; D gene ambiguous. Germline V CDR1 and CDR2: MDHEN, SYDVKM. V gave up 3 bases and J gave up 3 bases, with 8 bases separating them. The CDR3 is 13 amino acids. CDR3 sequence reads: CASSLRRDTEAFF. Here the CDR3 DNA reads TGTGCCAGCAGTTTGAGGAGGGACACTGAAGCTTTCTTT.

This clone came up a few times. Here the CDR3 reads CASSLSFQNEQFF. The CDR3 DNA reads TGTGCCAGCAGTTTATCATTCCAGAATGAGCAGTTCTTC. The chain has TRBV27 and TRBJ2-1, with D hard to call. Germline V gene sequence: CDR1 MNHEY, CDR2 SMNVEV (reference sequence). Trimming cost V 0 bases and J 7 bases, with 7 bases left between them. This CDR3 is 13 amino acids long.

This sequence joins TRBV7-9 and TRBJ2-3, with 8 bases matching TRBD2. This CDR3 contains 15 residues. J gave up 4 bases and V 2 bases, and 5 bases lay outside the gene matches. Germline values: CDR1 SEHNR, CDR2 FQNEAQ (reference sequence). The CDR3 loop is CASSLTSGGADTQYF. CDR3 in DNA: TGTGCCAGCAGCTTAACTAGCGGAGGGGCAGATACGCAGTATTTT.

This clone occurred a few times. This rearrangement joins TRBV2 to TRBJ1-5; 7 nucleotides align to TRBD1. The germline V gene has CDR1 SNHLY and CDR2 FYNNEI. The CDR3 consists of 18 residues. V lost 7 bases to trimming and J lost 0 bases; unmatched junction nucleotides: 15. CDR3 amino acids: CASTGRQGSTYSNQPQHF. In nucleotides, the CDR3 is TGTGCCAGCACTGGTAGACAGGGATCCACCTATAGCAATCAGCCCCAGCATTTT.

This clone was observed a single time. The CDR3 coding sequence is TGCGCCAGCAGCTTGCCGGGGGACGAAAAACTGTTTTTT. It specifies CASSLPGDEKLFF. The V call is TRBV5-1, the J call TRBJ1-4; D might be TRBD1 (5 bases). This CDR3 has 13 residues. The V end lost 1 base, the J end lost 8 bases, and 9 bases lay between the germline ends. The germline V gene has CDR1 SGHRS and CDR2 YFSETQ.

The V call is TRBV5-6, the J call TRBJ2-1, with D possibly matching TRBD2 (6 bases). V was pared by 2 bases and J by 6 bases, with 15 bases between. CDR1 and CDR2 (germline): SGHDT, YYEEEE. CDR3 length equals 15 residues. CDR3 sequence reads: CASSLTGGTLNEQFF. CDR3 sequence (DNA): TGTGCCAGCAGCTTAACCGGCGGGACCCTCAATGAGCAGTTCTTC.

The V call is TRBV19, the J call TRBJ1-2; 7 bases agree with TRBD1. Trimming took 4 bases from V and 5 from J; bases not matched to a gene: 13. CDR1 LNHDA and CDR2 SQIVND come from the germline V gene (reference sequence). There are 16 residues in the CDR3. The CDR3 DNA is TGTGCCAGTAGTACCCCAGGACAGGAGGACCTTTATGGCTACACCTTC. It specifies CASSTPGQEDLYGYTF.

This sequence joins TRBV2 and TRBJ2-1; 9 nucleotides agree with TRBD2. The CDR3 is made up of 15 amino acids. Unmatched junction bases numbered 12, after V lost 10 bases and J lost 5 bases. Germline assignment: CDR1 SNHLY and CDR2 FYNNEI. CDR3 coding DNA: TGTGCCAACCCCCCGGCGGGAGGGCCAGACAATGAGCAGTTCTTC. This translates into CANPPAGGPDNEQFF.

The gene calls are TRBV7-8 and TRBJ1-5; TRBD1 matches at 8 bases. The CDR3 sequence is 16 residues long. The J segment lost 2 bases and the V segment lost 5 bases, leaving 8 bases of the junction unmatched. CDR1 is SGHVS, CDR2 FQNEAQ, per germline. The CDR3: CASSPLAGGGNQPQHF. The CDR3 DNA is TGTGCCAGCAGCCCCCTGGCAGGGGGCGGCAATCAGCCCCAGCATTTT.

The chain carries TRBV5-1 and TRBJ1-1; D is unclear. CDR3 length: 17 amino acids. V lost 1 base and J 0 bases, leaving 16 bases between the germline ends. CDR1 is SGHRS and CDR2 is YFSETQ in the germline V gene. CDR3 protein: CASSLRTWASMNTEAFF. CDR3 nucleotides: TGCGCCAGCAGCTTGAGGACCTGGGCTAGCATGAACACTGAAGCTTTCTTT. Full variable domain (remainder filled in from reference TRBV5-1 and TRBJ1-1): KAGVTQTPRYLIKTRGQQVTLSCSPISGHRSVSWYQQTPGQGLQFLFEYFSETQRNKGNFPGRFSGRQFSNSRSEMNVSTLELGDSALYLCASSLRTWASMNTEAFFGQGTRLTVV.

This clone was counted between two and nine times. This sequence joins TRBV5-1 and TRBJ1-3; TRBD1 matches at 8 bases. Germline trimming cut 2 bases from V and 4 bases from J; bases unmatched to any gene: 2. CDR1 is SGHRS, CDR2 YFSETQ, per germline. The CDR3 spans 14 residues. CDR3 DNA: TGCGCCAGCAGCTTCGGGACAGGAGGAAACACCATATATTTT. This codes for CASSFGTGGNTIYF.

The chain uses TRBV7-2 and TRBJ1-5; D not resolved. Trimming shortened V by 1 base and J by 1 base, and 11 bases separated the two germline ends. The CDR3 consists of 16 residues. The germline gives CDR1 SGHTA, CDR2 FQGNSA. The DNA for the CDR3 is TGTGCCAGCAGCTTAGTAGCGCAGGCCAGCAATCAGCCCCAGCATTTT. It translates to CASSLVAQASNQPQHF.

The chain is built from TRBV7-9 and TRBJ1-1; 8 bases are shared with TRBD1. Germline assignment: CDR1 SEHNR and CDR2 FQNEAQ (reference sequence). The CDR3 covers 14 residues. V lost 2 bases, J lost 1 base, and 0 bases stayed unmatched. CDR3 residues: CASSLTGGNTEAFF. The DNA of the CDR3 is TGTGCCAGCAGCTTAACAGGGGGGAACACTGAAGCTTTCTTT.

The chain has TRBV28 and TRBJ2-2; 7 bases fit TRBD1. The CDR3 is made up of 11 amino acids. V dropped 7 bases and J dropped 8; count of bases not matched to a gene: 1. CDR1 is MDHEN and CDR2 is SYDVKM in the germline V gene. The CDR3 region has the DNA TGTGCCAGCATCAGGGGGGGGGAGCTGTTTTTT. This codes for CASIRGGELFF. The variable domain in full, completed from reference TRBV28 and TRBJ2-2, reads DVKVTQSSRYLVKRTGEKVFLECVQDMDHENMFWYRQDPGLGLRLIYFSYDVKMKEKGDIPEGYSVSREKKERFSLILESASTNQTSMYLCASIRGGELFFGEGSRLTVL.

This clone was observed once. The genes are TRBV6-5 and TRBJ1-1, with D maybe TRBD1 (5 bases). Trimming took 5 bases from V and 4 from J, leaving 11 bases between them. Per the germline V gene, CDR1 is MNHEY and CDR2 is SVGAGI. This CDR3 has 13 residues. The CDR3 sequence is CASSRWRGTEAFF. The CDR3 nucleotides read TGTGCCAGCAGTAGGTGGAGGGGCACTGAAGCTTTCTTT.

V is TRBV18 and J is TRBJ2-7; weak D call: TRBD1 (5 bases). Germline V gene data show CDR1 as KGHSH and CDR2 as LQKENI. V was pared by 5 bases and J by 7 bases, with 24 bases between. The CDR3 has 16 residues. CDR3 residues: CASSNTGPGWLGEQYF. CDR3 coding DNA: TGTGCCAGCTCAAACACAGGCCCGGGTTGGTTGGGTGAGCAGTACTTC. Filled out from reference TRBV18 and TRBJ2-7, the complete variable domain reads NAGVMQNPRHLVRRRGQEARLRCSPMKGHSHVYWYRQLPEEGLKFMVYLQKENIIDESGMPKERFSAEFPKEGPSILRIQQVVRGDSAAYFCASSNTGPGWLGEQYFGPGTRLTVT.